One and the same sample provided the 15 T cell receptor beta chains below, sequenced in a study of PD-L1 blockade in urothelial cancer. The protocol was immunoSEQ multiplex PCR, while the TCRdb copy is restricted to in-frame clones and leaves out a portion. Among more than 55,000 clones listed, roughly 77% were seen once. The sample's time point: pretreatment peripheral blood. The input for sequencing was PBMCs, taken around atezolizumab (anti-PD-L1) treatment. These receptor sequences come from an older man with urothelial cancer.

This clone was counted a single time. The chain combines TRBV10-1 with TRBJ1-4; TRBD1 matches 11 bases. Unmatched junction bases numbered 10, after V lost 6 bases and J lost 10 bases. Germline loops: CDR1 WNHNN, CDR2 SYGVQD (reference sequence). The CDR3 contains 15 residues. The CDR3 protein is CASRARDRGFSKLFF. The CDR3 nucleotides read TGCGCCAGCAGGGCCCGGGACAGGGGGTTTTCAAAACTGTTTTTT.

The V call is TRBV7-8, the J call TRBJ1-2; 7 positions agree with TRBD1. Trimming removed 3 bases from V and 4 bases from J; junction bases left unmatched: 8. Germline assignment: CDR1 SGHVS and CDR2 FQNEAQ. CDR3 length: 15 amino acids. The CDR3 bases are TGTGCCAGCAGCTTTGGTAGGGGGCCCGTCTATGGCTACACCTTC. Translated, it gives CASSFGRGPVYGYTF.

The J gene is TRBJ1-5, the V gene TRBV4-1, with D possibly TRBD1 on 5 matching bases. The CDR3 has 14 residues. V shed 1 base and J shed 7 bases, with 11 bases lying between them. CDR1 and CDR2 (germline): MGHRA, YSYEKL. Here the CDR3 reads CASSQGTFVQPQHF. The CDR3 bases are TGCGCCAGCAGCCAAGGGACATTCGTGCAGCCCCAGCATTTT.

This clone was detected only once. The CDR3 DNA is TGTGCCAGCAGCCCAGACGGGGGGGGTAGAAGCTACACCTTC. Encoded protein: CASSPDGGGRSYTF. This chain joins TRBV7-9 and TRBJ1-2, with D tentatively TRBD1 (5 bases). CDR3 length equals 14 residues. The germline V gene encodes CDR1 SEHNR and CDR2 FQNEAQ (reference sequence). The V and J ends lost 5 bases and 9 bases respectively, with 19 bases between them.

The V gene is TRBV9, the J gene TRBJ2-5; TRBD2 matches at 9 bases. The trim removed 3 bases at V and 2 bases at J, leaving 8 bases unmatched. Germline CDR1 reads SGDLS; CDR2 reads YYNGEE. The CDR3 sequence is 16 residues long. The CDR3 loop reads CASSAGGTSRQETQYF. DNA for the CDR3: TGTGCCAGCAGCGCCGGGGGGACTAGCAGGCAAGAGACCCAGTACTTC.

V and J are TRBV5-4 and TRBJ2-5; D is ambiguous. The V gene's germline CDR1 is SGHNT and CDR2 YYREEE (reference sequence). CDR3 size: 14 residues. V was shortened by 0 bases and J by 2 bases, with 8 bases between the two germline ends. This CDR3 is CASSLGWQQETQYF. CDR3 sequence (DNA): TGTGCCAGCAGCTTGGGTTGGCAACAAGAGACCCAGTACTTC.

This chain joins TRBV12-5 and TRBJ2-1, with a weak D call TRBD1 (6 bases). The CDR3 is 12 residues long. The V end lost 5 bases, the J end lost 15 bases, and 17 bases lay between the germline ends. Germline V gives CDR1 LGHNT, CDR2 FRNRAP. The CDR3 spells CASGTTSQQGFF. The CDR3 region has the DNA TGTGCTAGTGGTACCACGTCCCAACAGGGGTTCTTC.

This clone was seen a single time. This chain uses TRBV10-3 with TRBJ1-2; 8 bases are a match to TRBD1. The J segment lost 3 bases and the V segment lost 10 bases, leaving 4 bases of the junction unmatched. There are 12 residues in the CDR3. Germline V gives CDR1 ENHRY, CDR2 SYGVKD. CDR3 in amino acids: CATSTGDYGYTF. Here the CDR3 DNA reads TGTGCCACCTCGACAGGGGACTATGGCTACACCTTC.

The chain links TRBV9 to TRBJ2-5; D may be TRBD1 (7 bases). This CDR3 comprises 17 residues. The germline V gene encodes CDR1 SGDLS and CDR2 YYNGEE. V was cut by 3 bases and J by 2 bases, with 20 bases left in between. DNA for the CDR3: TGTGCCAGCAGCGGGGGAGGCGGGACAGTGTCGCAAGAGACCCAGTACTTC. As protein: CASSGGGGTVSQETQYF.

The chain couples TRBV30 to TRBJ2-1, with 12 bases aligning to TRBD2. This CDR3 spans 15 amino acids. Germline CDR1 and CDR2: GTSNPN and SVGIG (reference sequence). The J segment lost 6 bases and the V segment lost 2 bases, leaving 5 bases of the junction unmatched. CDR3 DNA sequence: TGTGCCTGGAGTCCACTAGCGGGAGGCCTCAATGAGCAGTTCTTC. Translating gives CAWSPLAGGLNEQFF.

The chain has TRBV6-5 and TRBJ2-2; 9 nucleotides agree with TRBD2. CDR1 is MNHEY and CDR2 is SVGAGI in the germline V gene. The CDR3 totals 14 residues. V gave up 10 bases and J gave up 7 bases; unmatched junction bases: 10. CDR3 loop: CATAREGLIGELFF. Written as DNA, the CDR3 is TGTGCCACCGCGCGGGAGGGCCTAATCGGGGAGCTGTTTTTT.

V is TRBV5-4 and J is TRBJ1-1; D is uncertain. Looked up from germline, CDR1 is SGHNT and CDR2 is YYREEE (reference sequence). The CDR3 spans 17 residues. Trimming stripped 0 bases from V and 0 bases from J, with 15 bases between. CDR3 nucleotides: TGTGCCAGCAGCTTGGACCGAGCGGGCGTCTTGAACACTGAAGCTTTCTTT. Its translation: CASSLDRAGVLNTEAFF.

This clone was picked up one time. Other DNA sequences within the sample encode an identical CDR3. The chain has TRBV28 and TRBJ2-1, with 7 nucleotides matching TRBD1. The V and J ends lost 3 bases and 7 bases, in that order; junction bases with no gene match: 3. Germline CDR1 reads MDHEN; CDR2 reads SYDVKM. The CDR3 extends over 13 amino acids. The chain's CDR3 is CASSLSRGNEQFF. Here the CDR3 DNA reads TGTGCCAGCAGTTTGTCCAGGGGGAATGAGCAGTTCTTC.

The chain joins TRBV6-1 to TRBJ1-2, with TRBD1 matching over 10 bases. The CDR3 is 11 residues long. The germline gives CDR1 MNHNS, CDR2 SASEGT. With 5 bases clipped from V and 13 bases from J, the junction kept 4 bases outside the gene matches. The CDR3 DNA reads TGTGCCAGCAGTAGACAGGGGGCAATCACCTTC. Translation gives CASSRQGAITF.

The chain carries TRBV2 and TRBJ2-1; TRBD2 agrees at 7 bases. Germline values: CDR1 SNHLY, CDR2 FYNNEI. CDR3 length: 14 residues. V lost 10 bases, J lost 3 bases, and 9 bases stayed unmatched. The CDR3 coding sequence is TGTGCCACCCGGGCGGGAGACGGCTACAATGAGCAGTTCTTC. Protein: CATRAGDGYNEQFF.